A selection of T cell receptor beta chains follows, all from one sample in a study of CD8 T cells in Susac syndrome. In TCRdb, the immunoSEQ multiplex PCR reads were re-called with MiXCR into one record per CDR3 protein. This table holds some 260,000 distinct CDR3 sequences, 70% to 90% found once. The sequencing sample was made of CD8+ T cells from PBMCs. The origin of the receptors is a human donor with multiple sclerosis. Each CDR3 is given with its conserved first and last residue. Each record gives: CDR3 DNA, CDR3 protein, clone size, J gene, V gene, D gene. A D gene is named only where the DNA matches it firmly. A clone size is listed for some rows: how often the clone was seen (once, few, many), or a class if it is expanded.

CDR3 DNA: TGTGCCAGCAGTGACCCGACAGGGTTGGTCGAGCAGTACTTC
CDR3 protein: CASSDPTGLVEQYF
clone size: .
J gene: TRBJ2-7
V gene: TRBV25-1
D gene: TRBD1

CDR3 DNA: TGTGCCAGCAGTTACACCAGAAGCAATCAGCCCCAGCATTTT
CDR3 protein: CASSYTRSNQPQHF
clone size: few
J gene: TRBJ1-5
V gene: TRBV6-2/TRBV6-3
D gene: .

CDR3 DNA: TGTGCCAGCAGCCCCCGGGAGTCCCGCTACGAGCAGTACTTC
CDR3 protein: CASSPRESRYEQYF
clone size: few
J gene: TRBJ2-7
V gene: TRBV12-3/TRBV12-4
D gene: .

CDR3 DNA: TGTGCCAGCAGGAGTGGACAGGGGAGCTACGAGCAGTACTTC
CDR3 protein: CASRSGQGSYEQYF
clone size: few
J gene: TRBJ2-7
V gene: TRBV2
D gene: TRBD1

CDR3 DNA: TGTGCCAGCAGCTTAGGTCAAAGGGAGCAGTTCTTC
CDR3 protein: CASSLGQREQFF
clone size: .
J gene: TRBJ2-1
V gene: TRBV7-8
D gene: .

CDR3 DNA: TGCGCCAGCAGTCAAGTTTTCTCTAAGGGAATGGGGAGATATTTTATCACCGGGGAGCTGTTTTTT
CDR3 protein: CASSQVFSKGMGRYFITGELFF
clone size: .
J gene: TRBJ2-2
V gene: TRBV23-1
D gene: .

CDR3 DNA: TGTGCCAGCAGCTCAGACAGGGGACCTTCACCCCTCCACTTT
CDR3 protein: CASSSDRGPSPLHF
clone size: .
J gene: TRBJ1-6
V gene: TRBV27
D gene: TRBD1

CDR3 DNA: TGTGCCAGCAGTTTTAGGCAGTACAATGAGCAGTTCTTC
CDR3 protein: CASSFRQYNEQFF
clone size: .
J gene: TRBJ2-1
V gene: TRBV27
D gene: .

CDR3 DNA: TGCAGTGCTAGACCTCGACAGGCCAGCTCCTACGAGCAGTACTTC
CDR3 protein: CSARPRQASSYEQYF
clone size: .
J gene: TRBJ2-7
V gene: TRBV20-1
D gene: .

CDR3 DNA: TGTGCCAGCAGTTTAATCCGGGCCGTTCAGTACTTC
CDR3 protein: CASSLIRAVQYF
clone size: .
J gene: TRBJ2-4
V gene: TRBV28
D gene: .

CDR3 DNA: TGTGCCAGCAGCCAAGGGGGACAGGGGGTGAACATCTATGGCTACACCTTC
CDR3 protein: CASSQGGQGVNIYGYTF
clone size: .
J gene: TRBJ1-2
V gene: TRBV4-2
D gene: TRBD1

CDR3 DNA: TGTGCCAGCGGTAACAGGGGGCGGGACACAGATACGCAGTATTTT
CDR3 protein: CASGNRGRDTDTQYF
clone size: .
J gene: TRBJ2-3
V gene: TRBV27
D gene: TRBD1

CDR3 DNA: TGTGCCAGCAGCTCGATCATGGCCGGAGGTAGGAAACAAGAGACCCAGTACTTC
CDR3 protein: CASSSIMAGGRKQETQYF
clone size: .
J gene: TRBJ2-5
V gene: TRBV7-8
D gene: .

CDR3 DNA: TGTGCCAGCAGTTTGCTAGAACAGGTTGACTACGAGCAGTACTTC
CDR3 protein: CASSLLEQVDYEQYF
clone size: .
J gene: TRBJ2-7
V gene: TRBV12-3/TRBV12-4
D gene: .

CDR3 DNA: TGCAGTGCTACAGGGGTGGGAGAGGACACTGAAGCTTTCTTT
CDR3 protein: CSATGVGEDTEAFF
clone size: .
J gene: TRBJ1-1
V gene: TRBV20-1
D gene: .

CDR3 DNA: TGTGCCAGCGCTGGCCAGGGGCAGTACTTC
CDR3 protein: CASAGQGQYF
clone size: .
J gene: TRBJ2-7
V gene: TRBV2
D gene: .

CDR3 DNA: TGTGCCAGCATGGGGACAGGGGGACACGAGCAGTACTTC
CDR3 protein: CASMGTGGHEQYF
clone size: .
J gene: TRBJ2-7
V gene: TRBV28
D gene: TRBD1

CDR3 DNA: TGTGCCAGCAGCTCTACCTCTACGGGGGCGGGGGAGCAGTACTTC
CDR3 protein: CASSSTSTGAGEQYF
clone size: .
J gene: TRBJ2-7
V gene: TRBV7-9
D gene: .

CDR3 DNA: TGTGCCAGCAGTTTTACAGGGACCGAGCAGTACTTC
CDR3 protein: CASSFTGTEQYF
clone size: once
J gene: TRBJ2-7
V gene: TRBV28
D gene: .

CDR3 DNA: TGTGCCAGCAGTAACCCCCGGGACAGGGGGCTCCCAGATACGCAGTATTTT
CDR3 protein: CASSNPRDRGLPDTQYF
clone size: .
J gene: TRBJ2-3
V gene: TRBV27
D gene: TRBD1

CDR3 DNA: TGTGCCAGCAGCCAGAGCGGGACTGACTACGAGCAGTACTTC
CDR3 protein: CASSQSGTDYEQYF
clone size: .
J gene: TRBJ2-7
V gene: TRBV4-2
D gene: TRBD2

CDR3 DNA: TGCGCCAGCAGCCAAGGGAGGACGTTTGAGCAGTACTTC
CDR3 protein: CASSQGRTFEQYF
clone size: .
J gene: TRBJ2-7
V gene: TRBV4-1
D gene: .

CDR3 DNA: TGCAGTGCTAGAGTAGGAAGCGGGTTAACAGATACGCAGTATTTT
CDR3 protein: CSARVGSGLTDTQYF
clone size: .
J gene: TRBJ2-3
V gene: TRBV20-1
D gene: .

CDR3 DNA: TGTGCCAGCAGCCCTTATACAGGGGATTCGTACGAGCAGTACTTC
CDR3 protein: CASSPYTGDSYEQYF
clone size: few
J gene: TRBJ2-7
V gene: TRBV9
D gene: TRBD1

CDR3 DNA: TGTGCCAGCAGTTTAGGTCCAGGCCATCCGGGGGCGAACACTGAAGCTTTCTTT
CDR3 protein: CASSLGPGHPGANTEAFF
clone size: .
J gene: TRBJ1-1
V gene: TRBV27
D gene: .

CDR3 DNA: TGTGCCAGCACCCCCCTGAGGGGGGCGGGCGAGCAGTTCTTC
CDR3 protein: CASTPLRGAGEQFF
clone size: .
J gene: TRBJ2-1
V gene: TRBV6-2/TRBV6-3
D gene: .

CDR3 DNA: TGTGCCAGCAGTTTATCGTTAGCGGGAGCCCTATACAATGAGCAGTTCTTC
CDR3 protein: CASSLSLAGALYNEQFF
clone size: .
J gene: TRBJ2-1
V gene: TRBV27
D gene: TRBD2

CDR3 DNA: TGTGCCAGTCAGGGAGCACCTGGAAACACCATATATTTT
CDR3 protein: CASQGAPGNTIYF
clone size: .
J gene: TRBJ1-3
V gene: TRBV7-4
D gene: .

CDR3 DNA: TGCGCCAGCAGCTCAGGCCCCCAGGGGAAGTTTGCCTCCGGGAGGTTCTACAATGAGCAGTTCTTC
CDR3 protein: CASSSGPQGKFASGRFYNEQFF
clone size: .
J gene: TRBJ2-1
V gene: TRBV5-1
D gene: .

CDR3 DNA: TGTGCCTGGAGTGTAGTTCGTTTAGAGCGGGAGTCCTACAATGAGCAGTTCTTC
CDR3 protein: CAWSVVRLERESYNEQFF
clone size: .
J gene: TRBJ2-1
V gene: TRBV30
D gene: TRBD2

CDR3 DNA: TGTGCCAGCAGCTTGGCGGGAGGAGGAGTGCAGTTCTTC
CDR3 protein: CASSLAGGGVQFF
clone size: .
J gene: TRBJ2-1
V gene: TRBV7-9
D gene: TRBD2

CDR3 DNA: TGTGCCAGCAGTATTATAGAGGGCTACGAGCAGTACTTC
CDR3 protein: CASSIIEGYEQYF
clone size: .
J gene: TRBJ2-7
V gene: TRBV27
D gene: .

CDR3 DNA: TGCAGCGTCTCCATGACTAGTTCCTACGAGCAGTACTTC
CDR3 protein: CSVSMTSSYEQYF
clone size: .
J gene: TRBJ2-7
V gene: TRBV29-1
D gene: .

CDR3 DNA: TGTGCCAGCAGTTTCTTCGAGGGGCCCTACGAGCAGTACTTC
CDR3 protein: CASSFFEGPYEQYF
clone size: .
J gene: TRBJ2-7
V gene: TRBV28
D gene: .

CDR3 DNA: TGTGCCAGTAGTATCAAGAGTGTGACTGAAGCTTTCTTT
CDR3 protein: CASSIKSVTEAFF
clone size: .
J gene: TRBJ1-1
V gene: TRBV19
D gene: .

CDR3 DNA: TGCAGTGCTAGAGACCCGGGGACTAGCCAAGCCTACGAGCAGTACTTC
CDR3 protein: CSARDPGTSQAYEQYF
clone size: .
J gene: TRBJ2-7
V gene: TRBV20-1
D gene: TRBD2

CDR3 DNA: TGTGCCCGCTATGCCCCCCTCTGGGGGGACCTCATCCACGAGCAGTACTTC
CDR3 protein: CARYAPLWGDLIHEQYF
clone size: .
J gene: TRBJ2-7
V gene: TRBV6-4
D gene: .

CDR3 DNA: TGCGCCAGCAGCCAAGTAGCGCGGGTGTTGTTGGGCTATGAGCAGTTCTTC
CDR3 protein: CASSQVARVLLGYEQFF
clone size: .
J gene: TRBJ2-1
V gene: TRBV4-1
D gene: .

CDR3 DNA: TGCGCCAGCAGCTTGACGGGTGCCGGCTCCTACGAGCAGTACTTC
CDR3 protein: CASSLTGAGSYEQYF
clone size: .
J gene: TRBJ2-7
V gene: TRBV5-1
D gene: .

CDR3 DNA: TGTGCCAGCACCCCGGGACTAGTGATTGAGCAGTTCTTC
CDR3 protein: CASTPGLVIEQFF
clone size: .
J gene: TRBJ2-1
V gene: TRBV12-3/TRBV12-4
D gene: TRBD2

CDR3 DNA: TGTGCCAGCAGTGAGGGCGCTGGGGCCAACGTCCTGACTTTC
CDR3 protein: CASSEGAGANVLTF
clone size: .
J gene: TRBJ2-6
V gene: TRBV2
D gene: .

CDR3 DNA: TGCAGCGGGAGGGAGATAGGAGGCACTGAAGCTTTCTTT
CDR3 protein: CSGREIGGTEAFF
clone size: once
J gene: TRBJ1-1
V gene: TRBV20-1
D gene: .

CDR3 DNA: TGTGCCAGCAGCTTTAGACAGGGCGGTAGGGGCAATCAGCCCCAGCATTTT
CDR3 protein: CASSFRQGGRGNQPQHF
clone size: .
J gene: TRBJ1-5
V gene: TRBV6-1
D gene: TRBD1

CDR3 DNA: TGTGCCAGCAGTTACTCTCGTGTTGGGAGGTATGGCTACACCTTC
CDR3 protein: CASSYSRVGRYGYTF
clone size: .
J gene: TRBJ1-2
V gene: TRBV6-2/TRBV6-3
D gene: .